This paragraph reports one T cell receptor (beta chain). Its antigen is unidentified. Germline assignment: CDR1 SGHTA and CDR2 FQGNSA. Trimming took 5 bases from V and 9 from J, leaving 10 bases between them. This CDR3 is 12 amino acids long. This specimen comes from a study of T cells after yellow fever vaccination. Study results and caveats: The study found a weaker secondary response that peaked faster, day 5 versus 15. Post-booster reappearance was seen for most primary-vaccination clones (96% CD4, around 89% CD8).

Conversion of TCR transcripts into cDNA relied on 5'RACE template switching, which added a universal primer site and UMIs. TCRdb recomputed calls from the 5' RACE reads with MiXCR, one row per CDR3 protein. The table records 450,000 to 550,000 distinct CDR3 sequences, over 15% of them present only once. The receptor comes from a man between 25 and 39 years old who received the YFV17D yellow fever vaccine. Source: PBMCs, taken 15 days after the yellow fever booster vaccination. The chain combines TRBV7-2 with TRBJ2-2; D perhaps matches TRBD1 (5 bases). CDR3 coding DNA: TGTGCCAGCAGCCATCCAGGGCGGGAGCTGTTTTTT. Protein sequence: CASSHPGRELFF.